This T cell receptor beta chain was documented in a study of blood T cell repertoires in COVID-19. Looking at the study overall: Sample material is recorded as cDNA or gDNA derived from T cells, B-cell-depleted T cells, or PBMCs.

Cohort assignment relied on participant-reported clinical history. Original handling: From reference gene primer amplification, estimates of nucleated cell counts were derived. Clones were read by immunoSEQ multiplex PCR, and TCRdb kept only the in-frame ones, dropping some. The DNA was the basis for D and trimming; V, J and clone size are from that table. In the table there are roughly 250,000 clones, roughly 90% of which are singletons. The V and J ends lost 5 bases and 5 bases, in that order; junction bases with no gene match: 8. The CDR3 sequence is 16 residues long. Per germline, CDR1 SEHNR and CDR2 FQNEAQ (reference sequence).

The clonotype was recovered from a woman between 40 and 55 years old with acute COVID-19. Sample: PBMCs or T cells enriched from blood (not recorded which). The chain has TRBV7-9 and TRBJ2-2; 10 positions agree with TRBD2. CDR3 residues: CASSAQLAGPTGELFF. CDR3 DNA: TGTGCCAGCAGCGCCCAACTAGCGGGACCGACCGGGGAGCTGTTTTTT.